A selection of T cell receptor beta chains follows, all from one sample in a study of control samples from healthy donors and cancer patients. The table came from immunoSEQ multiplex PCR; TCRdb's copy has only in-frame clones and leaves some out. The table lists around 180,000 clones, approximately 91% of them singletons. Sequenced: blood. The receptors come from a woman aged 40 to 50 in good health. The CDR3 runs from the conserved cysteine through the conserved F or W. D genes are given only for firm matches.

cdr3_nt: TGTGCAAGTCGCTTAGGAGATCGTGGGGTCCCCTTGCCCGGGGAGCTGTTTTTT; cdr3_aa: CASRLGDRGVPLPGELFF; j_call: TRBJ2-2; v_call: TRBV12-2; d_call: NA
cdr3_nt: TGTGCCAGCAGCTCCGGGACTAGCGGGTACAATGAGCAGTTCTTC; cdr3_aa: CASSSGTSGYNEQFF; j_call: TRBJ2-1; v_call: TRBV5-4; d_call: TRBD2
cdr3_nt: TGTGCCAGCAAGCCCAGGGGCAATCAGCCCCAGCATTTT; cdr3_aa: CASKPRGNQPQHF; j_call: TRBJ1-5; v_call: TRBV6-5; d_call: NA
cdr3_nt: TGTGCCAGCAGCTTAGCGGCGGGGGGCACAGATACGCAGTATTTT; cdr3_aa: CASSLAAGGTDTQYF; j_call: TRBJ2-3; v_call: TRBV7-2; d_call: TRBD2
cdr3_nt: TGCGCCAGCAGCTTGTGGCCTTCCCAAGAGACCCAGTACTTC; cdr3_aa: CASSLWPSQETQYF; j_call: TRBJ2-5; v_call: TRBV5-1; d_call: NA
cdr3_nt: TGTGCCAGCCGGGACAGGAATAGCAATCAGCCCCAGCATTTT; cdr3_aa: CASRDRNSNQPQHF; j_call: TRBJ1-5; v_call: TRBV2; d_call: TRBD1
cdr3_nt: TGTGCCAGCAGCCAAGTGCGGGGGTTTACCCAAGAGACCCAGTACTTC; cdr3_aa: CASSQVRGFTQETQYF; j_call: TRBJ2-5; v_call: TRBV3-1/TRBV3-2; d_call: TRBD2
cdr3_nt: TGTGCCAGCAGCTTAGCGTCGACTAGCGGGTTGACCTACGAGCAGTACTTC; cdr3_aa: CASSLASTSGLTYEQYF; j_call: TRBJ2-7; v_call: TRBV7-2; d_call: TRBD2
cdr3_nt: TGTGCCACCAGTGGTTTGGACACAGATACGCAGTATTTT; cdr3_aa: CATSGLDTDTQYF; j_call: TRBJ2-3; v_call: TRBV24-1; d_call: NA
cdr3_nt: TGCGCCAGCAGCCAAGGGACAGGGATACCCTACGAGCAGTACTTC; cdr3_aa: CASSQGTGIPYEQYF; j_call: TRBJ2-7; v_call: TRBV4-1; d_call: TRBD1
cdr3_nt: TGTGCCAGCAGCTTAGGGGTCTCCTACGAGCAGTACTTC; cdr3_aa: CASSLGVSYEQYF; j_call: TRBJ2-7; v_call: TRBV7-7; d_call: NA